One TCR beta chain is described in this entry. The sample comes from a study of shared clonotypes between healthy human individuals. TCRdb's table, derived via immunoSEQ multiplex PCR, lists solely in-frame clones and lacks some. The repertoire holds more than 400,000 clones, with 90% to 97% as singletons. Germline trimming cut 0 bases from V and 4 bases from J; bases unmatched to any gene: 12. Germline CDR1 and CDR2: SGHRS and YFSETQ. The CDR3 loop spans 17 amino acids. The chain couples TRBV5-1 to TRBJ2-5; TRBD1 matches 7 bases. The sequenced sample was naive CD4+ T cells sorted from blood. Stated subset: CD45RA+ positively selected. The clonotype comes from a woman in her twenties or thirties in good health. The CDR3 DNA reads TGCGCCAGCAGCTTGGGGCCGTCACAGGGGATGAGAGAGACCCAGTACTTC. Encoded protein: CASSLGPSQGMRETQYF.